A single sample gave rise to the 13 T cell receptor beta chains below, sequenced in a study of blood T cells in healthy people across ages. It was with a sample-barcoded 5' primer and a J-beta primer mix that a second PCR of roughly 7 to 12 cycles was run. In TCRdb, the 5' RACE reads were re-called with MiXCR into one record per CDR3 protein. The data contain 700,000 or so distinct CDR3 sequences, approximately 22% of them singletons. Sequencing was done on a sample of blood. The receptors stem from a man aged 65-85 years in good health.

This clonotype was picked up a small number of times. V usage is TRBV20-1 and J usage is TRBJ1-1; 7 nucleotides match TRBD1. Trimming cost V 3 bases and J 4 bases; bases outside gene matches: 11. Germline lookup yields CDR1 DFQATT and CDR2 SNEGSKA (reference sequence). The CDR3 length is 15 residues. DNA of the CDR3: TGCAGTGCTAGCCCTAACAGGGGAAGGACCACTGAAGCTTTCTTT. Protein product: CSASPNRGRTTEAFF.

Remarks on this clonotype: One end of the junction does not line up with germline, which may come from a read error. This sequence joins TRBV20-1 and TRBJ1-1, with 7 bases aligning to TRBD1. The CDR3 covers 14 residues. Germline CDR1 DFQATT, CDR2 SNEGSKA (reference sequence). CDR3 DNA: TGCAGTGCTCCCCCGACAGGGAGGGTAACTGAAGCTTCCTTT. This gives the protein CSAPPTGRVTEASF.

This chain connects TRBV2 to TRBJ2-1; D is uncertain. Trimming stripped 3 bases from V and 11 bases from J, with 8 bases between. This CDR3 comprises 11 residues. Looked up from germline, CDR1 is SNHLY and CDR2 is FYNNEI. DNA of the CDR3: TGTGCCAGCAGTGACCTACTGAAGCAGTTCTTC. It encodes CASSDLLKQFF.

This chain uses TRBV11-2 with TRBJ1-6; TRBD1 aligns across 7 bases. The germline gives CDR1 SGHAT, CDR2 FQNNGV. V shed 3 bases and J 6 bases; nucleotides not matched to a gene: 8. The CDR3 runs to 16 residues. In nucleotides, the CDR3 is TGTGCCAGCAGCTTTGTCCTAGGACAGGTTAATTCACCCCTCCACTTT. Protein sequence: CASSFVLGQVNSPLHF.

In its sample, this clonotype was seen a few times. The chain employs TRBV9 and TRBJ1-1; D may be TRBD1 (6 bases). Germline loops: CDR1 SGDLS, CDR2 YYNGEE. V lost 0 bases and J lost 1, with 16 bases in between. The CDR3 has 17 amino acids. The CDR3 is CASSVEDRTPSNTEAFF. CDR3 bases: TGTGCCAGCAGCGTAGAGGACAGAACCCCTTCGAACACTGAAGCTTTCTTT.

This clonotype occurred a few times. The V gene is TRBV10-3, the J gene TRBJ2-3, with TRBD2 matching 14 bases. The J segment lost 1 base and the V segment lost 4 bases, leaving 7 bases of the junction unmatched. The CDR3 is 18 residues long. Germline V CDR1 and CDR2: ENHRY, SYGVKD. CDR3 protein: CAISARTSGGIRTDTQYF. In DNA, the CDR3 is TGTGCCATCAGTGCCCGGACTAGCGGGGGGATCCGCACAGATACGCAGTATTTT.

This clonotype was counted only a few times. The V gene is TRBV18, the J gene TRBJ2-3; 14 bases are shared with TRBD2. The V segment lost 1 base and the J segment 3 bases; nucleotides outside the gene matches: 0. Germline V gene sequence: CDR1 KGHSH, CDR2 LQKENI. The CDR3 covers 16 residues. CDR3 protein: CASSPRTSGRTDTQYF. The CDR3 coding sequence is TGTGCCAGCTCACCACGGACTAGCGGGAGGACAGATACGCAGTATTTT.

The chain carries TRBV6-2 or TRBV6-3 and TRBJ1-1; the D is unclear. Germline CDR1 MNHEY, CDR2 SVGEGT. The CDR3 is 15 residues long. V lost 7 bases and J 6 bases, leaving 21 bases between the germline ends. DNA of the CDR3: TGTGCCAGCACCCGTGACGGCCGTCCCAAAGCTGAAGCTTTCTTT. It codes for CASTRDGRPKAEAFF.

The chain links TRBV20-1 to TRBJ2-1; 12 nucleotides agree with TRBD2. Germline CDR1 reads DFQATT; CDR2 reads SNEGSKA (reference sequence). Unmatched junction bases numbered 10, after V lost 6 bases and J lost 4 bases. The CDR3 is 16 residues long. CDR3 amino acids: CSAHSRLAGVYNEQFF. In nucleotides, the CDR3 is TGCAGTGCCCACAGCCGACTAGCGGGGGTTTACAATGAGCAGTTCTTC.

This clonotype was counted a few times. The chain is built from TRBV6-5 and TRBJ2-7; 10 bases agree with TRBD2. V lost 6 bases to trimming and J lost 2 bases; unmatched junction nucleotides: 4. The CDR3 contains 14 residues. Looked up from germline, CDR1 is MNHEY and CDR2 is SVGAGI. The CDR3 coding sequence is TGTGCCAGCAGGACCAGCGGGGGGGCCTACGAGCAGTACTTC. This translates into CASRTSGGAYEQYF.

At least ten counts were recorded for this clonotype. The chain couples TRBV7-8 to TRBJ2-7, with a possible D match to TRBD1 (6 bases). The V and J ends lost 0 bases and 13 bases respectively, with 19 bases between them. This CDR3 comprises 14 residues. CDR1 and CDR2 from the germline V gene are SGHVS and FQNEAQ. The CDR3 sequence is CASSLAGREGQSYF. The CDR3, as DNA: TGTGCCAGCAGCTTAGCTGGCAGAGAAGGACAGAGTTACTTC.

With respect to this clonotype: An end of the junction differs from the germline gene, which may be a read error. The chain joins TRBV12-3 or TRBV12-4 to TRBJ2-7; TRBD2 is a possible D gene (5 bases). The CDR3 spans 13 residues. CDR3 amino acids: CASSLARDSEQYF. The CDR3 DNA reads TGTGCCAGCAGTCTAGCCCGTGACTCGGAGCAGTACTTC.

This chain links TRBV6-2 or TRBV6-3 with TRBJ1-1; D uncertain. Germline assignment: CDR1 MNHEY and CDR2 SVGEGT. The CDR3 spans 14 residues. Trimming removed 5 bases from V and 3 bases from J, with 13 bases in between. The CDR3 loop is CASSVDSPYTEAFF. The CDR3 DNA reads TGTGCCAGCAGTGTGGATTCTCCTTACACTGAAGCTTTCTTT.